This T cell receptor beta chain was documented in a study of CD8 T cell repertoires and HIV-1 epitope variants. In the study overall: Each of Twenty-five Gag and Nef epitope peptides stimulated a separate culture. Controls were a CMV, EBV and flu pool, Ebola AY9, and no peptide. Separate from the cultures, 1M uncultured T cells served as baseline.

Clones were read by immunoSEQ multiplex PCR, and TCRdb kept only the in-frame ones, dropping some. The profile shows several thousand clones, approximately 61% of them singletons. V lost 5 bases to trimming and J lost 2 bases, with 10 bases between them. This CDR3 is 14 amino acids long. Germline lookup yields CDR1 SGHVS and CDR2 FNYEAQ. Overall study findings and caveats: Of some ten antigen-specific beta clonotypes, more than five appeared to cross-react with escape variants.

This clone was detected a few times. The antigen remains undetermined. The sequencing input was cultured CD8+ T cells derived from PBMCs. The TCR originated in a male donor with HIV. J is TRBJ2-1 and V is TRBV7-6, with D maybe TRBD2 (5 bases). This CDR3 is CASSPEGPYNEQFF. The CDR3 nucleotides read TGTGCCAGCAGCCCTGAGGGCCCCTACAATGAGCAGTTCTTC.